This T cell receptor (beta chain) was observed in a study of Ad26.COV2.S vaccination and SARS-CoV-2 variants. Produced via immunoSEQ multiplex PCR; TCRdb's table is partial and in-frame only. The sample records 300,000 to 350,000 clones, approximately 90% being singletons. Treatment: around 19 received Ad26.COV2.S at low or high dose, single or two shots; about five received placebo; per-sample allocation not given. Day 63 after the first vaccine or placebo injection was the time point for sampling. Comments on this clone: Its antigen is not known.

Study-level points and caveats: Responses of T cells in total may have been underestimated by the TCR breadth and depth analyses.

The TCR comes from a person aged 18-65 years who received the Ad26.COV2.S COVID-19 vaccine or a placebo. This sample comprised peripheral blood, obtained in a trial of Ad26.COV2.S vaccine versus placebo.

The CDR3 reads CASSQSGGGYEQYF. The CDR3 region has the DNA TGTGCCAGCAGCCAAAGTGGGGGCGGGTACGAGCAGTACTTC. The rearrangement uses TRBV4-2 and TRBJ2-7; D may be TRBD1 (6 bases). Germline-derived CDR1 and CDR2 are LGHNA and YNFKEQ. The ends were cut back, 2 bases at V and 4 bases at J, with 12 bases in the middle. This CDR3 contains 14 residues.